What follows is one T cell receptor (beta chain) and its context. Its target is unknown. The germline V gene encodes CDR1 SGHTA and CDR2 FQGNSA. V was clipped by 5 bases and J by 0 bases, with 11 bases between them. The CDR3 runs to 14 residues. When ten to eleven days of culture had elapsed, CD4+ T cells were isolated. These data belong to a study of vaccination effects on CD4 cells after COVID-19. Study information: Supplemented with approximately 10 IU/ml IL-2 and 9.5 to 10 ug/ml peptides, 2 million to 2.5 million PBMC per well were kept in culture.

The assay was immunoSEQ multiplex PCR, and TCRdb's table has in-frame clones only and misses some. The sample includes 45,000 to 60,000 clones, roughly 80% seen only once; the top ten take approximately 3%. General study results and limits: Relatively few convalescent patients took part in the study, which had no early post-infection timepoints. Clones induced by infection and by vaccine showed marked clonal contraction late after vaccination.

The chain couples TRBV7-2 to TRBJ2-7; the D is unclear. The material sequenced was CD4+ T cells from PBMCs cultured without peptide, taken before COVID-19 vaccination. This receptor was obtained from a human donor who received a COVID-19 vaccine. CDR3 in amino acids: CASSVVGSSYEQYV. In DNA form, the CDR3 reads TGTGCCAGCAGCGTAGTTGGGTCCTCCTACGAGCAGTACGTC.